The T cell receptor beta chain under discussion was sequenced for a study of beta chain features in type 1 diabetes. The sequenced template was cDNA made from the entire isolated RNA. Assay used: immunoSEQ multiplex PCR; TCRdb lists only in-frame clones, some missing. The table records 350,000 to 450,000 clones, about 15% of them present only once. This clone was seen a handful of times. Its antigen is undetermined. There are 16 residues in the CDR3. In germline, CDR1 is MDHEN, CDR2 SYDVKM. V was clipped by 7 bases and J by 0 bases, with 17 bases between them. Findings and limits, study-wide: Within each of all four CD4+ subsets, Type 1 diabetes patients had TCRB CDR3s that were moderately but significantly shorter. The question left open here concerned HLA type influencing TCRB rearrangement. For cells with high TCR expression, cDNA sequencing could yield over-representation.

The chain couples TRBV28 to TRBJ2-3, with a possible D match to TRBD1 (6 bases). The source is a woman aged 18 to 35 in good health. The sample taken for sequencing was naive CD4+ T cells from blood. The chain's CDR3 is CASTQQGDPSTDTQYF. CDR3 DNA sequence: TGTGCCAGCACCCAACAGGGAGACCCGAGCACAGATACGCAGTATTTT. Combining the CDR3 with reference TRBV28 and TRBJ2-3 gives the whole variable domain DVKVTQSSRYLVKRTGEKVFLECVQDMDHENMFWYRQDPGLGLRLIYFSYDVKMKEKGDIPEGYSVSREKKERFSLILESASTNQTSMYLCASTQQGDPSTDTQYFGPGTRLTVL.